These T cell receptor beta chains were read from a single sample in a study of T cells in Graves' hyperthyroidism and ophthalmopathy. A single record per CDR3 protein comes from TCRdb applying MiXCR to the multiplex PCR reads. This table has a few hundred thousand distinct CDR3 sequences, approximately 15% appearing once. The source material was blood. The receptors derive from a woman aged 18-29 years with Graves' hyperthyroidism that later progressed to Graves' ophthalmopathy. Both conserved end residues are part of each CDR3. The D gene is left open where the match is weak. A row's size may be missing; if present it is once, few, many or a size class.

TRBD1 | NA | TRBJ2-5 | TRBV6-1 | TGTGCCAGCAGTCCCCGGACAGGGAGCGAGACCCAGTACTTC | CASSPRTGSETQYF
NA | NA | TRBJ2-7 | TRBV5-1 | TGCGCCAGCAGCTTAAGGTTCTGGGGGGCGATGGACGAGCAGTACTTC | CASSLRFWGAMDEQYF
NA | NA | TRBJ1-4 | TRBV5-1 | TGCGCCAGCAGCTTGGGCGACAGCTCTAATGAAAAACTGTTTTTT | CASSLGDSSNEKLFF
NA | many | TRBJ2-5 | TRBV14 | TGTGCCAGCAGCCCACGGGACCAAGAGACCCAGTACTTC | CASSPRDQETQYF
TRBD1 | many | TRBJ1-5 | TRBV7-2 | TGTGCCAGCAGCTTCGGGACAGCTCTATATAGCAATCAGCCCCAGCATTTT | CASSFGTALYSNQPQHF
TRBD1 | many | TRBJ2-1 | TRBV18 | TGTGCCAGCTCACCACGACAGGGCAATGAGCAGTTCTTC | CASSPRQGNEQFF
NA | few | TRBJ2-5 | TRBV7-7 | TGTGCTAGCAGCTCTAGCTGGGGGATCCAAGAGACCCAGTACTTC | CASSSSWGIQETQYF
TRBD1 | many | TRBJ2-5 | TRBV20-1 | TGCAGTGCTAAAGACGGGACAGGGGGCCGTCTAGCGATCCAAGAGACCCAGTACTTC | CSAKDGTGGRLAIQETQYF
TRBD1 | few | TRBJ1-4 | TRBV18 | TGTGCCAGCTCATATCCGGGACAGAGTGAAAAACTGTTTTTT | CASSYPGQSEKLFF
TRBD1 | few | TRBJ1-2 | TRBV7-9 | TGTGCCAGCAGACAAACAGGGGGCGTCTATGGCTACACCTTC | CASRQTGGVYGYTF